The rows below give T cell receptor beta chains drawn from one sample of a study of T cell responses to AZD1222 COVID-19 vaccine. The protocol was immunoSEQ multiplex PCR, while the TCRdb copy is restricted to in-frame clones and leaves out a portion. The sample has 110,000 or so clones, about 90% seen once. The source was peripheral blood, collected on day 0 of AZD1222 vaccination. The receptors were sampled from an adult in good health. CDR3s include the opening cysteine and the closing phenylalanine or tryptophan.

V gene: TRBV6-5; J gene: TRBJ2-7; CDR3 protein: CASQEPRDYPNRDF
V gene: TRBV15; J gene: TRBJ1-2; CDR3 protein: CATSPTLMGGQGYTF
V gene: TRBV12-3/TRBV12-4; J gene: TRBJ1-1; CDR3 protein: CASSLGSIPEAFF
V gene: TRBV5-1; J gene: TRBJ1-2; CDR3 protein: CASSLVSPSQPGHYGYTF
V gene: TRBV3-1/TRBV3-2; J gene: TRBJ1-5; CDR3 protein: CASSLGRSNQPQHF
V gene: TRBV10-3; J gene: TRBJ1-1; CDR3 protein: CATTGGVSDTEAFF
V gene: TRBV28; J gene: TRBJ2-1; CDR3 protein: CASSGSGRRDEQFF
V gene: TRBV6-2/TRBV6-3; J gene: TRBJ1-1; CDR3 protein: CASSYRVNTEAFF
V gene: TRBV5-1; J gene: TRBJ2-6; CDR3 protein: CASSMTASGANVLTF
V gene: TRBV28; J gene: TRBJ1-1; CDR3 protein: CASSPHITEAFF
V gene: TRBV3-1/TRBV3-2; J gene: TRBJ1-1; CDR3 protein: CASSQSARDTEAFF
V gene: TRBV2; J gene: TRBJ2-1; CDR3 protein: CASSELPLNEQFF
V gene: TRBV27; J gene: TRBJ2-5; CDR3 protein: CASSSRLGVETQYF
V gene: TRBV2; J gene: TRBJ2-5; CDR3 protein: CASSREGTGQETQYF
V gene: TRBV9; J gene: TRBJ1-2; CDR3 protein: CASSAGQSRGYTF
V gene: TRBV10-2; J gene: TRBJ1-1; CDR3 protein: CASSDTMNTEAFF
V gene: TRBV28; J gene: TRBJ2-6; CDR3 protein: CASTSTGAFSGANVLTF
V gene: TRBV21-1; J gene: TRBJ2-1; CDR3 protein: CASSRTGPFF
V gene: TRBV5-5; J gene: TRBJ1-2; CDR3 protein: CASSLLQGDGYTF
V gene: TRBV18; J gene: TRBJ2-7; CDR3 protein: CASSPQPGQGGYEQYF
V gene: TRBV5-4; J gene: TRBJ2-3; CDR3 protein: CASSSPGVDTQYF